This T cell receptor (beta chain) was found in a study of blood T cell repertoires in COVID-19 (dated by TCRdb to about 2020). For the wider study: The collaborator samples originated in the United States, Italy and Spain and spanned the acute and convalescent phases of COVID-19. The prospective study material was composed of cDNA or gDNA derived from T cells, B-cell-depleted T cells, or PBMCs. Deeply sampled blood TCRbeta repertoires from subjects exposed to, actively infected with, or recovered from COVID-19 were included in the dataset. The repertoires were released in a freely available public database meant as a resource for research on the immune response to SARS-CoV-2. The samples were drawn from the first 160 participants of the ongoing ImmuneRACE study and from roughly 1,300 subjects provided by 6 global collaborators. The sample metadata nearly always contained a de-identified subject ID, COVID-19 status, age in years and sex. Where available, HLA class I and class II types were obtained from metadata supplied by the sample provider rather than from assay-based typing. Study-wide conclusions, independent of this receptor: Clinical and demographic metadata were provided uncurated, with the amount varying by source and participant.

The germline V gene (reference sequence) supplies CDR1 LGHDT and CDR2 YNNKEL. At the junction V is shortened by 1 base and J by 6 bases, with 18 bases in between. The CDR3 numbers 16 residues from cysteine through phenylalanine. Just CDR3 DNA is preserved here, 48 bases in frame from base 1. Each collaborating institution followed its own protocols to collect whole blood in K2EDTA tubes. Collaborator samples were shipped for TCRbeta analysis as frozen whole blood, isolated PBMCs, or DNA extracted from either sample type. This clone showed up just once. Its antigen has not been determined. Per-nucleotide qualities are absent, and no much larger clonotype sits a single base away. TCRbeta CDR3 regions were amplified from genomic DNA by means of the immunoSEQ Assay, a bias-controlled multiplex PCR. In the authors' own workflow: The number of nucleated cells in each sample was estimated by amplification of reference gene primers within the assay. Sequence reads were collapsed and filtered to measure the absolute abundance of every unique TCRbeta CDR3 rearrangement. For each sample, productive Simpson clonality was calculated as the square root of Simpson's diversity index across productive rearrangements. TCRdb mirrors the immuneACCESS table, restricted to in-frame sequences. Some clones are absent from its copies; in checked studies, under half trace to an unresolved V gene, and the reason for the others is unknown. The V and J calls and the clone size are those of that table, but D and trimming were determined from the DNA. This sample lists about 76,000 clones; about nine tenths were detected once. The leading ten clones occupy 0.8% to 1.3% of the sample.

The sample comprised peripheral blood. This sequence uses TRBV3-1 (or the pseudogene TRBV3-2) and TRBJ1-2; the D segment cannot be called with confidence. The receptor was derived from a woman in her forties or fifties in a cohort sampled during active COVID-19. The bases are TGTGCCAGCAGCCAAGTACCCTCCGCACGAGGGCATGGCTACACCTTC. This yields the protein CASSQVPSARGHGYTF.